This TCR beta chain was captured in a study of T cells in localized non-small cell lung cancer (dated by TCRdb to 2018 to 2020). Looking at the study overall: Comparing tumors with uninvolved tumor-adjacent lungs, the study looked at the T cell repertoires of 236 patients with early-stage NSCLC. All 250 or so NSCLC patients in the cohort were treatment-naive and had localized lung tumors that were resected. Of the NSCLC patients, over 120 were male and around 99 were female, and the mean age was around 66 years. Broad study findings and their caveats: The highest T cell clonality was observed in uninvolved tumor-adjacent lung, where clonality exceeded that of tumor, suggesting that antigenic responses were more focused in uninvolved tumor-adjacent lung. Because multi-region sequencing of the tumors was not done, intratumor heterogeneity could not be ruled out. A median of roughly 60 of the top 100 tumor clones were detected in paired uninvolved adjacent lung, and around 30 of these tumor clones were also found among the top 100 clones of the paired uninvolved adjacent lung. Since the design was exploratory, TCR variables were selected using unadjusted p-values with no false-discovery rate correction. Longer overall survival was associated with higher blood T cell density, whereas shorter survival was associated with higher adjacent-lung clonality.

At diagnosis, tumor, uninvolved tumor-adjacent lung and peripheral blood were collected and then preserved as a mix of FFPE and fresh-frozen material. For TCR repertoire profiling, blood samples were analyzed as peripheral blood mononuclear cells. The immunoSEQ Assay was used to sequence TCR beta CDR3 regions from DNA. As for the authors' bioinformatics: T cell density was computed as TCR beta template counts normalized to usable DNA estimated by amplifying housekeeping genes. Using the preseqR package, richness was estimated by extrapolating to 120,000 templates for tissue samples and 400,000 templates for PBMC samples. Clonality was defined as one minus Pielou's evenness. To identify tissue-enriched TCRs, differential abundance testing was run on productive amino-acid clonotypes with a minimum total count of 5 and an alpha of 0.1. The Jaccard Index and the Morisita Overlap Index were used to quantify repertoire overlap between compartments. TCR beta CDR3s were clustered by GLIPH together with public tetramer-defined viral CDR3s, and at least three viral sequences plus V-gene enrichment were required for viral motifs. Held by TCRdb, this immuneACCESS table contains in-frame sequences only and omits some clones. Under half of the omission traces to an unresolved V gene where checked; the cause of the rest is unknown. Clone size and V and J calls were adopted from that table, with D and trimming inferred from the DNA. This sample lists 28,000 or so clones; over 70% were detected once. The ten largest clones represent roughly a tenth of the sample.

Regarding this clone: No antigen is known for it. Base qualities are missing; no much larger clone stands one base away.

Sequences were derived from peripheral blood, sampled before any cancer treatment. The sequence came from a man aged 40 to 75 with stage III squamous cell lung carcinoma.

CDR3 reads: CASSPNGQGARTGELFF. The DNA reads TGTGCCAGCAGTCCTAATGGACAGGGGGCGCGCACCGGGGAGCTGTTTTTT. Recombination linked TRBV7-3 to TRBJ2-2; TRBD1 fits 11 bases in the junction. Unmatched junction bases come to 10, with V trimmed by 6 bases and J by 4 bases. Its CDR3 holds 17 amino acids, cysteine through phenylalanine. The DNA shown is the 51-base CDR3, in frame from base 1. Per the germline V gene, SGHTA is the CDR1 and FQGTGA is the CDR2.